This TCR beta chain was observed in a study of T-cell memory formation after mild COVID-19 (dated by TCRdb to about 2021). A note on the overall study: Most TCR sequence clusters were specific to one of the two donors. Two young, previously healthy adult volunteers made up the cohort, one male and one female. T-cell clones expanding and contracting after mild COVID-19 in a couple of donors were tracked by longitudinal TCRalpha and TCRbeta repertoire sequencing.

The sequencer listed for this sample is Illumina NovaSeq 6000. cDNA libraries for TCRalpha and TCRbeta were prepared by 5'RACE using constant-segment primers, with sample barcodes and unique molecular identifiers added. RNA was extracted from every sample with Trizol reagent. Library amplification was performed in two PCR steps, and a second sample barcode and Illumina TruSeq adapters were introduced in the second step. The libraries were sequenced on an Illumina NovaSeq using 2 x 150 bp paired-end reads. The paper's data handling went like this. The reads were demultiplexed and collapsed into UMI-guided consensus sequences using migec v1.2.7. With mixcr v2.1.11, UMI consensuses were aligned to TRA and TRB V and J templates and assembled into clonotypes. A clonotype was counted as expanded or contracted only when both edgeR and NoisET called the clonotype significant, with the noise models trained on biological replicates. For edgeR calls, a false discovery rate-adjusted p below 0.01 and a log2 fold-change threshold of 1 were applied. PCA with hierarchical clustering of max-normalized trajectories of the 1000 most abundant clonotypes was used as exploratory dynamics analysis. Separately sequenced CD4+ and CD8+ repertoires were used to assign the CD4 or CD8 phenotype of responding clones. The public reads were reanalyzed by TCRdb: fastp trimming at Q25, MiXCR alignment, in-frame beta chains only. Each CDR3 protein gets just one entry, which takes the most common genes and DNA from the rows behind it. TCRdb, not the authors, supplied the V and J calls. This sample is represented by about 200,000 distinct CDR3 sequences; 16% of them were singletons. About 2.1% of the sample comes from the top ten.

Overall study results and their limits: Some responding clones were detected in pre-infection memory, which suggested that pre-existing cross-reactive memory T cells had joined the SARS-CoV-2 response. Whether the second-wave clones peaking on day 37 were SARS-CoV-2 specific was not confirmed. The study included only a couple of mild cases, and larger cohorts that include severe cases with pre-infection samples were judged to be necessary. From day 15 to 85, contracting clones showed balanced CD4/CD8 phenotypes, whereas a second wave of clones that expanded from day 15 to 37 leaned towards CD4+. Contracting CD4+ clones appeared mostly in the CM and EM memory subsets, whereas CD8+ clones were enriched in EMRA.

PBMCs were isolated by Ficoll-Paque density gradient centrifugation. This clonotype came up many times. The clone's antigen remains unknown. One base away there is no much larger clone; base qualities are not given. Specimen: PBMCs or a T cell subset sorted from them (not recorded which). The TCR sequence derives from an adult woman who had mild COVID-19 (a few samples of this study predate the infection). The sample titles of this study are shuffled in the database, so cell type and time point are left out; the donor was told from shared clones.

At the DNA level, the sequence is TGTGCCATCAGTGAGCCCCGCGGACTAGCGGGAGCGAAGCAGTTCTTC. It translates to CAISEPRGLAGAKQFF. The chain employs TRBV10-3 and TRBJ2-1; TRBD2 aligns with 13 central bases. Including the terminal cysteine and phenylalanine, the CDR3 comprises 16 residues. Only CDR3 DNA is held: 48 bases, read in frame from base 1. Trimming takes 2 bases off V and 11 bases off J; junction bases not matched to a gene: 9. Per the germline V gene, ENHRY is the CDR1 and SYGVKD is the CDR2.